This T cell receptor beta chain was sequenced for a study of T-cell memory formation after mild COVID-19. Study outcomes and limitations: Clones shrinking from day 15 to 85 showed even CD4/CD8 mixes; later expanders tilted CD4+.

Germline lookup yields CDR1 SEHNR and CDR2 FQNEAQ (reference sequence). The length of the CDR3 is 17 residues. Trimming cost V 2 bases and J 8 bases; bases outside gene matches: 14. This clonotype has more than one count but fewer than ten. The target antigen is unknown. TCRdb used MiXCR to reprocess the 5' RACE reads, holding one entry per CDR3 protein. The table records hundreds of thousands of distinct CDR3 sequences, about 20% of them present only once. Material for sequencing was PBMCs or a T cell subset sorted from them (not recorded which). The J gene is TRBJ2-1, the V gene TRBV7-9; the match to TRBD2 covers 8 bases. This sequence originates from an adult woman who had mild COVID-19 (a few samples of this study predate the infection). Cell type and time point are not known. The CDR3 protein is CASSLTAGGVVWDEQFF. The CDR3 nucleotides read TGTGCCAGCAGCTTAACGGCGGGGGGTGTAGTATGGGATGAGCAGTTCTTC.